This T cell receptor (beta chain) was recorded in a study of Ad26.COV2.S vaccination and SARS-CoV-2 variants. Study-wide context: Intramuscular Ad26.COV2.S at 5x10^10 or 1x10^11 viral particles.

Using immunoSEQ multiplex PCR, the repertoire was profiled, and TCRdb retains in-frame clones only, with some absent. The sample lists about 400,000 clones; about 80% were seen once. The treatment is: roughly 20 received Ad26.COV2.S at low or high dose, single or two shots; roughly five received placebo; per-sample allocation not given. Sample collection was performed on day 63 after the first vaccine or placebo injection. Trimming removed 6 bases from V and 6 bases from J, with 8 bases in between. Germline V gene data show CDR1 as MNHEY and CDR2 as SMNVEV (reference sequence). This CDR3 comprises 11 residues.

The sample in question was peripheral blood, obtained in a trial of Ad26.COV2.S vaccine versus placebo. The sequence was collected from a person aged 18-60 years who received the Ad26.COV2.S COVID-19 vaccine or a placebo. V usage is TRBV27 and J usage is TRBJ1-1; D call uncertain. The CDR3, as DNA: TGTGCCAGCAGGTCTTGGGCTGAAGCTTTCTTT. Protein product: CASRSWAEAFF.